A single T cell receptor beta chain is shown here with its context. This clone came up once. The antigen it binds to is not known. Base qualities are not provided; no much larger clone lies one nucleotide away. The entry originates in a study of blood T cell repertoires in COVID-19 (dated by TCRdb to the early 2020s). Some background on the complete study: Collaborator samples came from the United States, Italy and Spain and covered acute and convalescent phases of COVID-19. The prospective study material was composed of cDNA or gDNA derived from T cells, B-cell-depleted T cells, or PBMCs. Deeply sampled blood TCRbeta repertoires from subjects exposed to, actively infected with, or recovered from COVID-19 were included in the dataset. The repertoires were released in a freely available public database intended as a resource for research on the immune response to SARS-CoV-2. The samples were drawn from the first 160 participants of the ongoing ImmuneRACE study and from 950 to 1,500 subjects provided by 6 global collaborators. A de-identified subject ID, COVID-19 status, age in years and sex were almost always included in the sample metadata. Where available, HLA class I and class II types were obtained from metadata supplied by the sample provider rather than from assay-based typing. General conclusions and limits of the study: The quantity of clinical and demographic metadata differed by source and by participant and was supplied without curation.

The cysteine opens and the phenylalanine closes a CDR3 of 15 amino acids. The retained sequence is limited to the CDR3, 45 bases, with the frame set at the first base. Trimming costs V 4 bases and J 0 bases, and their ends lie 12 bases apart. CDR1 and CDR2, looked up from the germline V gene, are SGHRS and YFSETQ. Participants in the prospective study were enrolled through a virtual design, were aged roughly 18 to 100 years, and lived in approximately 25 United States geographic areas. Cohort assignment in the prospective study relied on participant-reported clinical history from a screening survey and a study questionnaire. ImmuneRACE Cohort 3 recovered participants were defined by two consecutive negative NP/OP PCR tests, healthcare professional clearance, or symptom resolution. In the prospective study, mobile phlebotomists collected whole blood, serum and a nasopharyngeal or oropharyngeal swab from each participant. Additional blood draws and questionnaires over an approximately two-month period could optionally be provided by prospective study participants. Before DNA extraction, blood samples from the prospective study were shipped at room temperature or frozen.

TCRbeta CDR3 regions were amplified from genomic DNA using the immunoSEQ Assay, a bias-controlled multiplex PCR. The original methods were these. Nucleated cell counts per sample were estimated from amplification of reference gene primers within the assay. To quantify the absolute abundance of each unique TCRbeta CDR3 rearrangement, sequence reads were collapsed and filtered. For each sample, productive Simpson clonality was calculated as the square root of Simpson's diversity index across productive rearrangements. TCRdb holds this immuneACCESS table with in-frame rearrangements only. Some clones are missing; in checked studies, unresolved V genes explain under half, and the rest has no known cause. The V and J calls and clone size come from that table; D and trimming were worked out from the DNA. In all, the sample holds some 420,000 clones, and over 75% of those were seen once. The top ten clonotypes cover around 1.1% of the sample.

The sample taken for sequencing was PBMCs or T cells enriched from blood (not recorded which). The TCR comes from a man under 40 who had recovered from COVID-19. The V and J segments used are TRBV5-1 and TRBJ2-3; the D gene is unclear. The CDR3 protein is CASSALETSTDTQYF. The nucleotide sequence is TGCGCCAGCAGCGCCTTAGAGACTAGCACAGATACGCAGTATTTT.